This entry lists 30 T cell receptor beta chains sequenced from one sample in a study of CD8 T cells in ankylosing spondylitis. The study's findings and limits: What appeared characteristic of ankylosing spondylitis blood was a TCR beta motif of about eight highly homologous variants.

Each CDR3 protein gets one entry after TCRdb re-called the 5' RACE reads with MiXCR. This table has roughly 700,000 distinct CDR3 sequences, around 17% appearing once. Antigens for these TCRs are unknown. The source material was blood, either unsorted or a sorted T cell fraction (not recorded which). The origin of the receptors is a male donor with ankylosing spondylitis.

This clonotype was counted between two and nine times. V gene TRBV11-2 combines with J gene TRBJ2-3; 7 positions match TRBD2. The germline V gene has CDR1 SGHAT and CDR2 FQNNGV. The CDR3 covers 16 residues. V was pared by 6 bases and J by 2 bases, with 11 bases of the junction left unmatched. The CDR3 DNA sequence: TGTGCCAGCAGTCTTCTTCTAGCGGTCTACACAGATACGCAGTATTTT. Translation: CASSLLLAVYTDTQYF.

CDR3 sequence: CASSQDGGATYVNYGYTF. The CDR3 nucleotides are TGTGCCAGCAGCCAAGATGGGGGCGCTACATATGTAAACTATGGCTACACCTTC. The chain combines TRBV3-1 with TRBJ1-2, with a tentative D call TRBD1 (6 bases). The CDR3 length is 18 residues. CDR1 is LGHDT and CDR2 is YNNKEL in the germline V gene (reference sequence). V was cut by 0 bases and J by 2 bases, with 19 bases left in between.

This chain joins TRBV20-1 and TRBJ1-6; the match to TRBD1 covers 7 bases. The ends lost 0 bases at V and 8 bases at J; junction bases unmatched: 7. The CDR3 consists of 15 residues. CDR1 is DFQATT and CDR2 is SNEGSKA in the germline V gene (reference sequence). CDR3 sequence reads: CSARDRFRGDSPLHF. The CDR3 DNA reads TGCAGTGCTAGAGATCGGTTCAGGGGGGATTCACCCCTCCACTTT.

The V call is TRBV4-2, the J call TRBJ2-6; 9 nucleotides align to TRBD1. V gave up 3 bases and J gave up 2 bases; unmatched junction bases: 2. The germline V gene encodes CDR1 LGHNA and CDR2 YNFKEQ. The CDR3 extends over 16 amino acids. The CDR3 is CASSQGDRAGANVLTF. CDR3 DNA sequence: TGTGCCAGCAGCCAGGGGGACAGGGCTGGGGCCAACGTCCTGACTTTC.

This clonotype has more than one count but fewer than ten. This chain connects TRBV3-1 to TRBJ2-6; D gene unclear. The CDR3 runs to 17 residues. Germline CDR1 reads LGHDT; CDR2 reads YNNKEL (reference sequence). With 4 bases removed from V and 0 bases from J, the gap between germline ends came to 13 bases. The CDR3 coding sequence is TGTGCCAGCAGCCCTCAGACTGTCTACTCTGGGGCCAACGTCCTGACTTTC. Its protein is CASSPQTVYSGANVLTF.

V usage is TRBV5-1 and J usage is TRBJ2-2; D might be TRBD1 or TRBD2, each matching 6 bases. V lost 4 bases and J 0 bases, leaving 10 bases between the germline ends. Looked up from germline, CDR1 is SGHRS and CDR2 is YFSETQ. CDR3 length: 15 amino acids. CDR3 amino acids: CASSAGHTNTGELFF. The CDR3 region has the DNA TGCGCCAGCAGCGCGGGACATACGAACACCGGGGAGCTGTTTTTT.

This chain uses TRBV12-3 or TRBV12-4 with TRBJ2-3; a possible D gene is TRBD1 (6 bases). CDR3 length equals 15 residues. Trimming pared 1 base from V and 3 bases from J, leaving 11 bases between. The CDR3 nucleotides are TGTGCCAGCAGTTTAGTCAGGGGAAGGACAGATACGCAGTATTTT. Its protein product is CASSLVRGRTDTQYF.

This chain uses TRBV12-3 or TRBV12-4 with TRBJ2-7; tentative D call: TRBD1 (5 bases). This CDR3 spans 17 amino acids. The ends were cut back, 6 bases at V and 0 bases at J, with 21 bases in the middle. The CDR3 bases are TGTGCCAGCAGCTTGGGATTACCTACTCAGGGCTCCTACGAGCAGTACTTC. Encoded protein: CASSLGLPTQGSYEQYF.

The chain carries TRBV7-8 and TRBJ2-1; 8 bases agree with TRBD2. V lost 3 bases, J lost 9 bases, and 19 bases stayed unmatched. The length of the CDR3 is 18 residues. In germline, CDR1 is SGHVS, CDR2 FQNEAQ. CDR3 in amino acids: CASSFRGRDSGTSGEQFF. CDR3 nucleotides: TGTGCCAGCAGCTTCCGAGGTAGGGATAGCGGGACCAGTGGTGAGCAGTTCTTC.

This clonotype was recorded many times. The chain has TRBV6-1 and TRBJ2-1, with D perhaps TRBD2 (5 bases). The ends were cut back, 6 bases at V and 9 bases at J, with 9 bases in the middle. Looked up from germline, CDR1 is MNHNS and CDR2 is SASEGT. This CDR3 comprises 11 residues. CDR3 amino acids: CASRTISEQFF. In DNA form, the CDR3 reads TGTGCCAGCAGGACTATCAGTGAGCAGTTCTTC.

This clonotype came up many times. J is TRBJ2-1 and V is TRBV25-1, with 7 bases identical to TRBD2. In germline, CDR1 is MGHDK, CDR2 SYGVNS. Trimming removed 1 base from V and 9 bases from J; junction bases left unmatched: 12. The CDR3 is 16 amino acids. This CDR3 reads CASSEWAGLKEGEQFF. The CDR3 DNA follows: TGTGCCAGCAGTGAATGGGCGGGACTAAAAGAAGGTGAGCAGTTCTTC.

This clonotype turned up a few times. The rearrangement links TRBV29-1 to TRBJ2-3; D gene uncertain. Per the germline V gene, CDR1 is SQVTM and CDR2 is ANQGSEA. CDR3 size: 13 residues. With 4 bases removed from V and 4 bases from J, the gap between germline ends came to 12 bases. The CDR3 DNA reads TGCAGCGTTGGAGGCAGGTTGGCAGATACGCAGTATTTT. This sequence encodes CSVGGRLADTQYF.

This clonotype was detected only a few times. The chain links TRBV20-1 to TRBJ2-3, with 7 bases aligning to TRBD1. With 6 bases clipped from V and 0 bases from J, the junction kept 6 bases outside the gene matches. Looked up from germline, CDR1 is DFQATT and CDR2 is SNEGSKA (reference sequence). The CDR3 totals 14 residues. CDR3 residues: CSALDRASTDTQYF. The DNA of the CDR3 is TGCAGTGCGCTAGACAGGGCTAGCACAGATACGCAGTATTTT.

A few counts support this clonotype. The gene calls are TRBV20-1 and TRBJ2-7; D is ambiguous. V lost 5 bases, J lost 3 bases, and 11 bases lay in between. The germline gives CDR1 DFQATT, CDR2 SNEGSKA (reference sequence). The CDR3 sequence is 12 residues long. In nucleotides, the CDR3 is TGCAGTGCTCCGTCCATGCTCTACGAGCAGTACTTC. It codes for CSAPSMLYEQYF.

This clonotype has a handful of counts. The chain couples TRBV5-1 to TRBJ1-2; TRBD1 is a possible D gene (6 bases). Germline V gives CDR1 SGHRS, CDR2 YFSETQ. V gave up 0 bases and J gave up 4 bases, with 10 bases separating them. The CDR3 has 14 residues. CDR3 sequence reads: CASSLGAGAYGYTF. The CDR3 region has the DNA TGCGCCAGCAGCTTGGGGGCAGGGGCCTATGGCTACACCTTC.

This chain links TRBV16 with TRBJ2-1; no firm D call. The V end lost 8 bases, the J end lost 4 bases, and 9 bases lay between the germline ends. The CDR3 extends over 12 amino acids. Germline CDR1 KGHSY, CDR2 FQNENV. Here the CDR3 reads CASCFAYNEQFF. In DNA, the CDR3 is TGTGCCAGCTGCTTCGCGTACAATGAGCAGTTCTTC.

This clonotype occurred a few times. The chain recombines TRBV10-3 with TRBJ2-1; TRBD2 aligns across 10 bases. Trimming removed 8 bases from V and 7 bases from J; junction bases left unmatched: 5. CDR3 length equals 13 residues. CDR1 and CDR2 from the germline V gene are ENHRY and SYGVKD. CDR3 residues: CAIGERGGNEQFF. The CDR3 nucleotides read TGTGCCATCGGAGAGCGGGGGGGGAATGAGCAGTTCTTC.

The chain carries TRBV5-1 and TRBJ2-2, with D tentatively TRBD1 (5 bases). CDR3 length equals 15 residues. Germline assignment: CDR1 SGHRS and CDR2 YFSETQ. The V and J ends lost 4 bases and 0 bases respectively, with 10 bases between them. CDR3 protein: CASSGATANTGELFF. In nucleotides, the CDR3 is TGCGCCAGCAGCGGGGCTACGGCGAACACCGGGGAGCTGTTTTTT.

The J gene is TRBJ2-5, the V gene TRBV28; TRBD1 might be the D (6 bases). Per germline, CDR1 MDHEN and CDR2 SYDVKM. The CDR3 runs to 15 residues. V gave up 3 bases and J gave up 5 bases, with 16 bases separating them. CDR3 region: CASSFRGVLAETQYF. In nucleotides, the CDR3 is TGTGCCAGCAGTTTCAGGGGCGTTTTGGCGGAGACCCAGTACTTC.

This clonotype was found a few times. The chain has TRBV3-1 and TRBJ1-2; D not resolved. Trimming removed 1 base from V and 4 bases from J, with 10 bases in between. CDR3 length equals 14 residues. Germline values: CDR1 LGHDT, CDR2 YNNKEL (reference sequence). This CDR3 reads CASSQALGSYGYTF. The CDR3 bases are TGTGCCAGCAGCCAAGCTCTGGGTTCCTATGGCTACACCTTC.

This clonotype was counted only a few times. The chain employs TRBV6-1 and TRBJ2-1, with 9 positions matching TRBD1. CDR3 length: 13 residues. In germline, CDR1 is MNHNS, CDR2 SASEGT. The V and J ends lost 7 bases and 5 bases, in that order; junction bases with no gene match: 3. The CDR3 sequence is CASNRGPDNEQFF. The CDR3 DNA sequence: TGTGCCAGCAACAGGGGGCCGGACAATGAGCAGTTCTTC.

On this clonotype itself: The CDR3 does not close with the conserved phenylalanine or tryptophan, likely indicating a read error. The chain has TRBV6-2 or TRBV6-3 and TRBJ2-5; the match to TRBD2 covers 11 bases. Germline assignment: CDR1 MNHEY and CDR2 SVGEGT. The CDR3 is 15 amino acids. J was trimmed by 5 bases and V by 5 bases; bases with no gene match: 7. The CDR3 DNA follows: TGTGCCAGCAGTCCTCCTAGCGGGAGGAGGGAGACCCAGTACTTA. The encoded protein is CASSPPSGRRETQYL.

This clonotype has just one count. This rearrangement joins TRBV28 to TRBJ1-3; D is uncertain. CDR1 and CDR2 from the germline V gene are MDHEN and SYDVKM. CDR3 size: 14 residues. V lost 5 bases and J 0 bases, leaving 8 bases between the germline ends. CDR3 in DNA: TGTGCCAGCAGTAGGACCACCTCTGGAAACACCATATATTTT. It is translated as CASSRTTSGNTIYF.

The chain joins TRBV5-1 to TRBJ2-1; 9 bases are a match to TRBD1. From germline, CDR1 is SGHRS and CDR2 YFSETQ. After removal of 4 bases from V and 6 bases from J, the junction contained 5 bases not matched to a gene. The CDR3 is made up of 14 amino acids. The CDR3 here is CASSKQGAGNEQFF. The CDR3 bases are TGCGCCAGCAGCAAACAGGGGGCTGGCAATGAGCAGTTCTTC.

This chain joins TRBV20-1 and TRBJ1-3; D is undetermined. Germline values: CDR1 DFQATT, CDR2 SNEGSKA (reference sequence). V lost 1 base and J 4 bases, leaving 11 bases between the germline ends. The CDR3 consists of 14 residues. The CDR3 DNA reads TGCAGTGCTAGAGCCCCGACAACGGGAAACACCATATATTTT. Encoded protein: CSARAPTTGNTIYF.

This clonotype appeared many times. The chain combines TRBV10-3 with TRBJ2-1; 14 bases match TRBD2. Germline V gene data show CDR1 as ENHRY and CDR2 as SYGVKD. The CDR3 loop spans 13 amino acids. V shed 7 bases and J 9 bases; nucleotides not matched to a gene: 2. CDR3 sequence: CAIKGLAGVEQFF. The CDR3 nucleotides are TGTGCCATCAAGGGACTAGCGGGAGTTGAGCAGTTCTTC.

The V gene is TRBV7-9, the J gene TRBJ2-3, with TRBD2 as a possible D gene (5 bases). CDR1 is SEHNR, CDR2 FQNEAQ, per germline (reference sequence). The CDR3 consists of 16 residues. Trimming cost V 5 bases and J 0 bases, with 15 bases left between them. The DNA for the CDR3 is TGTGCCAGCAGCGCCCTCTCCGGGGATAGCACAGATACGCAGTATTTT. Amino acids: CASSALSGDSTDTQYF.

V is TRBV10-3 and J is TRBJ2-5; perhaps TRBD1 as D (6 bases). This CDR3 has 16 residues. Germline CDR1 ENHRY, CDR2 SYGVKD. V lost 0 bases and J 4 bases, leaving 15 bases between the germline ends. The CDR3: CAISESGRGLGETQYF. The CDR3 DNA follows: TGTGCCATCAGTGAGTCGGGCAGGGGCCTCGGAGAGACCCAGTACTTC.

In this sample, this clonotype turned up once. The V and J genes are TRBV5-6 and TRBJ2-7; possibly TRBD1 for D (6 bases). With 4 bases removed from V and 3 bases from J, the gap between germline ends came to 14 bases. Germline CDR1 and CDR2: SGHDT and YYEEEE. The CDR3 totals 14 residues. The CDR3 DNA is TGTGCCAGCAGCCTTGGGGGCAGTATCTACGAGCAGTACTTC. Translation: CASSLGGSIYEQYF.

The rearrangement links TRBV13 to TRBJ2-7; D call uncertain. V was cut by 1 base and J by 5 bases, with 3 bases left in between. Germline values: CDR1 PRHDT, CDR2 FYEKMQ (reference sequence). CDR3 length: 11 residues. DNA for the CDR3: TGTGCCAGCAGCTTAGATGACGAGCAGTACTTC. Its translation is CASSLDDEQYF.